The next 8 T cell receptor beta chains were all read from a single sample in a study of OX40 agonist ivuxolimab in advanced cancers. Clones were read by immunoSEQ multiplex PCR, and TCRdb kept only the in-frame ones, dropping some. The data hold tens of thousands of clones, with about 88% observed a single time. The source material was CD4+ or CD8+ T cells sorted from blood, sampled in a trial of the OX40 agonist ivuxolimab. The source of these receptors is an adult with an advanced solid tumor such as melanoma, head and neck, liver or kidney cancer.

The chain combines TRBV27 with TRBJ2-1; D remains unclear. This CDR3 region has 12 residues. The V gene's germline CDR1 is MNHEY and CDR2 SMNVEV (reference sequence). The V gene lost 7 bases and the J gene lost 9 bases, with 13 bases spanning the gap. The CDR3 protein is CASNDPAAEQFF. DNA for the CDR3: TGTGCCAGCAATGACCCGGCGGCTGAGCAGTTCTTC.

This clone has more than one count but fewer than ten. CDR3 residues: CASSRDGVNTEAFF. In nucleotides, the CDR3 is TGTGCCAGCAGTCGGGACGGGGTGAACACTGAAGCTTTCTTT. The chain employs TRBV6-4 and TRBJ1-1, with D perhaps matching TRBD1 (5 bases). Germline-derived CDR1 and CDR2 are MRHNA and SNTAGT. The CDR3 runs 14 residues. The V end lost 5 bases, the J end lost 0 bases, and 10 bases lay between the germline ends.

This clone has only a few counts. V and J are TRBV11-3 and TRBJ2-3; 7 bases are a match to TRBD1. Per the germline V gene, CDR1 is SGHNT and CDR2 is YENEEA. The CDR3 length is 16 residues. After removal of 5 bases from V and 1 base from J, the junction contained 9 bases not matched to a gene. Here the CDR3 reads CASSRGGQIGTDTQYF. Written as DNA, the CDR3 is TGTGCCAGCAGCCGTGGGGGACAGATAGGCACAGATACGCAGTATTTT.

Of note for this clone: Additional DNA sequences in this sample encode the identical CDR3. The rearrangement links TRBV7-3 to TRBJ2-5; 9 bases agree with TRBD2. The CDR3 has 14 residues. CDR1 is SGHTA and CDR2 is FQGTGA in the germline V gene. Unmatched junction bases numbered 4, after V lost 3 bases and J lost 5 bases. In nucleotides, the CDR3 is TGTGCCAGCAGCTTGGCGGGGGGGCCTGAGACCCAGTACTTC. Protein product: CASSLAGGPETQYF.

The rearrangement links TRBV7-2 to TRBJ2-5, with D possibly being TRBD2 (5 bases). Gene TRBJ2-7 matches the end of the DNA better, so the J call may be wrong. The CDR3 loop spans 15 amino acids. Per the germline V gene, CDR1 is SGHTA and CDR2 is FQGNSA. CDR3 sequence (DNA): TGTGCCAGCAGCTTAGAGGGTTCGGGAACCTACGAGCAGTACTTC. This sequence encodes CASSLEGSGTYEQYF.

Here the CDR3 DNA reads TGTGCCAGTAGTATAGGGGACAGGGGGCGATACAATGAGCAGTTCTTC. This codes for CASSIGDRGRYNEQFF. The chain is built from TRBV19 and TRBJ2-1; 12 bases agree with TRBD1. Trimming at V came to 1 base and at J to 4 bases, leaving 2 bases not matched to a gene. CDR1 is LNHDA, CDR2 SQIVND, per germline (reference sequence). This CDR3 contains 16 residues.

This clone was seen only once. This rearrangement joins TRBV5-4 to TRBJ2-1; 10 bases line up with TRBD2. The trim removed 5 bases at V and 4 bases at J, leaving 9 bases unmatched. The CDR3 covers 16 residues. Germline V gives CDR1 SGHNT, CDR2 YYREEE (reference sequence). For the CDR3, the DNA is TGTGCCAGCAGACGGAGCGGGGGGGCCGCATACAATGAGCAGTTCTTC. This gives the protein CASRRSGGAAYNEQFF.

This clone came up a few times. The CDR3 spells CASSLTGGNTEAFF. As DNA, the CDR3 is TGTGCCAGCAGCTTAACAGGGGGGAACACTGAAGCTTTCTTT. V usage is TRBV7-9 and J usage is TRBJ1-1, with 8 bases lining up with TRBD1. The V gene end was trimmed by 2 bases and the J gene end by 1 base; junction bases not matched to a gene: 0. The CDR3 spans 14 residues. CDR1 is SEHNR, CDR2 FQNEAQ, per germline (reference sequence).